These 17 T cell receptor beta chains originate from one sample sequenced in a study of siplizumab effects on memory and regulatory T cells. Some clones are missing from TCRdb's copy, which holds only in-frame ones; the method was immunoSEQ multiplex PCR. The sample yields 95,000 to 130,000 clones, approximately 94% seen once. Sequences were obtained from non-Treg CD4+ T cells sorted from blood. These receptors were collected from a human donor in good health.

This clone has only a few counts. This chain connects TRBV21-1 to TRBJ2-7. TRBV21-1 is classified as a pseudogene. The CDR3 is 14 residues long. Here the CDR3 reads CARPTGSPTYEQYF. CDR3 in DNA: TGTGCCAGGCCCACCGGCAGCCCCACCTACGAGCAGTACTTC.

To note about this clone: Other DNA sequences in the sample encode the same CDR3. The chain employs TRBV18 and TRBJ2-3; D gene ambiguous. Between the trimmed V and J ends, which lost 5 bases and 0 bases, there was a span of 3 bases. The CDR3 runs 12 residues. CDR1 and CDR2 (germline): KGHSH, LQKENI. Here the CDR3 DNA reads TGTGCCAGCTCATCCAGCACAGATACGCAGTATTTT. Its translation: CASSSSTDTQYF.

On this clone itself: The junction differs from germline at one of its ends, possibly a read error. The chain combines TRBV7-7 with TRBJ2-5, with 9 bases lining up with TRBD2. The germline V gene has CDR1 SSHAT and CDR2 FNYEAQ (reference sequence). The CDR3 runs 15 residues. The chain's CDR3 is CASSLVEREVGTQYF. In nucleotides, the CDR3 is TGTGCTAGCAGCTTAGTAGAGCGGGAGGTTGGGACCCAGTACTTC.

The chain couples TRBV4-1 to TRBJ2-4, with TRBD2 identical over 13 bases. From germline, CDR1 is MGHRA and CDR2 YSYEKL. After removal of 4 bases from V and 8 bases from J, the junction contained 5 bases not matched to a gene. The length of the CDR3 is 15 residues. The CDR3 reads CASSPGTSGKDIQYF. CDR3 coding DNA: TGCGCCAGCAGCCCAGGGACTAGCGGGAAGGACATTCAGTACTTC.

This sequence joins TRBV7-9 and TRBJ2-4; 7 bases fit TRBD1. CDR1 SEHNR and CDR2 FQNEAQ come from the germline V gene (reference sequence). With V trimmed by 7 bases and J by 3 bases, 3 bases remained unmatched. This CDR3 region has 13 residues. The CDR3 here is CASTRDSKNIQYF. The CDR3 region has the DNA TGTGCCAGCACCCGGGACAGCAAAAACATTCAGTACTTC.

The V gene is TRBV9, the J gene TRBJ2-6; D perhaps matches TRBD2 (6 bases). CDR3 length: 15 residues. V was shortened by 4 bases and J by 1 base, with 9 bases between the two germline ends. Per the germline V gene, CDR1 is SGDLS and CDR2 is YYNGEE. The CDR3 DNA follows: TGTGCCAGCAGCCTACGGGGGTCTGGGGCCAACGTCCTGACTTTC. It specifies CASSLRGSGANVLTF.

The rearrangement links TRBV6-1 to TRBJ2-7; D is unresolved. The CDR3 extends over 11 amino acids. The germline V gene has CDR1 MNHNS and CDR2 SASEGT. Between the trimmed V and J ends, which lost 3 bases and 4 bases, there was a span of 4 bases. This CDR3 is CASSDRYEQYF. CDR3 nucleotide sequence: TGTGCCAGCAGTGACCGTTACGAGCAGTACTTC.

The chain is built from TRBV5-4 and TRBJ2-5; 11 nucleotides match TRBD2. Germline trimming cut 3 bases from V and 1 base from J; bases unmatched to any gene: 2. This CDR3 spans 15 amino acids. Germline-derived CDR1 and CDR2 are SGHNT and YYREEE (reference sequence). CDR3 region: CASSWLAGGQETQYF. The CDR3 DNA sequence: TGTGCCAGCAGCTGGCTAGCGGGGGGCCAAGAGACCCAGTACTTC. Looking up the rest from reference TRBV5-4 and TRBJ2-5 gives the full variable domain: ETGVTQSPTHLIKTRGQQVTLRCSSQSGHNTVSWYQQALGQGPQFIFQYYREEENGRGNFPPRFSGLQFPNYSSELNVNALELDDSALYLCASSWLAGGQETQYFGPGTRLLVL.

The chain links TRBV7-2 to TRBJ2-3; tentatively, D is TRBD1 (6 bases). The CDR3 is made up of 13 amino acids. Germline CDR1 reads SGHTA; CDR2 reads FQGNSA. V was trimmed by 6 bases and J by 3 bases, leaving 10 bases between them. In DNA, the CDR3 is TGTGCCAGCAGGGGGGCGGTTACAGATACGCAGTATTTT. Amino acids: CASRGAVTDTQYF.

The chain has TRBV15 and TRBJ1-5; D gene uncertain. This CDR3 has 13 amino acids. Trimming pared 0 bases from V and 7 bases from J, leaving 7 bases between. Germline CDR1 LNHNV, CDR2 YYDKDF (reference sequence). In nucleotides, the CDR3 is TGTGCCACCAGCAGAGACGAAGGGCAGCCCCAGCATTTT. It is translated as CATSRDEGQPQHF.

This chain uses TRBV5-1 with TRBJ2-3; 7 bases fit TRBD1. After removal of 5 bases from V and 0 bases from J, the junction contained 6 bases not matched to a gene. Germline CDR1 is SGHRS and CDR2 is YFSETQ. The CDR3 is 15 residues long. The CDR3 bases are TGCGCCAGCAGTCTGGACAGGACCAGCACAGATACGCAGTATTTT. Translated, it gives CASSLDRTSTDTQYF.

The chain links TRBV6-4 to TRBJ2-2; 9 bases are shared with TRBD1. CDR1 is MRHNA, CDR2 SNTAGT, per germline. The V segment lost 4 bases and the J segment 6 bases; nucleotides outside the gene matches: 9. The CDR3 covers 16 residues. The DNA for the CDR3 is TGTGCCAGCAGTGCAGAGCTTACAGGGGGCTCCGGGGAGCTGTTTTTT. Its translation: CASSAELTGGSGELFF.

This clone appeared once. V is TRBV5-1 and J is TRBJ2-5, with TRBD2 as a possible D gene (5 bases). Trimming took off 7 bases at V and 5 bases at J, with 21 bases between the two ends. CDR3 length: 15 amino acids. Germline V lookup: CDR1 SGHRS, CDR2 YFSETQ. In nucleotides, the CDR3 is TGCGCCAGCCGCCTAGCTCCCAGTGCCGGGGAGACCCAGTACTTC. It translates to CASRLAPSAGETQYF.

V is TRBV11-3 and J is TRBJ2-1; D might be TRBD2 (6 bases). The CDR3 length is 16 residues. V lost 5 bases and J lost 3, with 17 bases in between. CDR1 and CDR2 (germline): SGHNT, YENEEA. The CDR3 DNA follows: TGTGCCAGCAGCACCCGGACCTCGGGGGTCTACAATGAGCAGTTCTTC. This sequence encodes CASSTRTSGVYNEQFF. The full variable domain, with the rest looked up from reference TRBV11-3 and TRBJ2-1, is EAGVVQSPRYKIIEKKQPVAFWCNPISGHNTLYWYLQNLGQGPELLIRYENEEAVDDSQLPKDRFSAERLKGVDSTLKIQPAELGDSAVYLCASSTRTSGVYNEQFFGPGTRLTVL.

The rearrangement uses TRBV5-1 and TRBJ1-2; D gene uncertain. This CDR3 is built from 12 residues. Trimming took off 1 base at V and 8 bases at J, with 9 bases between the two ends. CDR1 SGHRS and CDR2 YFSETQ come from the germline V gene. CDR3 nucleotides: TGCGCCAGCAGCTTGAATTCGGGAGGCTACACCTTC. The encoded protein is CASSLNSGGYTF.

This clone is a singleton in its sample. This chain connects TRBV6-6 to TRBJ1-6, with no clear D. Germline-derived CDR1 and CDR2 are MNHNY and SVGAGI (reference sequence). The CDR3 loop spans 13 amino acids. V was clipped by 3 bases and J by 4 bases, with 4 bases between them. CDR3 sequence: CASSYGYNSPLHF. CDR3 DNA sequence: TGTGCCAGCAGTTATGGGTATAATTCACCCCTCCACTTT.

J is TRBJ1-1 and V is TRBV11-2, with 8 bases fitting TRBD1. The CDR3 runs 14 residues. CDR1 SGHAT and CDR2 FQNNGV come from the germline V gene. V dropped 5 bases and J dropped 5; count of bases not matched to a gene: 7. The CDR3 nucleotides are TGTGCCAGCAGCCAGACAGGGGCACGAACTGAAGCTTTCTTT. Amino acids: CASSQTGARTEAFF.